Shown below are 28 T cell receptor beta chains from a single sample sequenced in a study of CD8+CD57+ T cells in acquired aplastic anemia. Investigators profiled TCR beta VDJ and CDR3 from genomic DNA template. TCRdb fed the reads into MiXCR, producing one record per CDR3 protein. The sample contains 150,000 to 200,000 distinct CDR3 sequences, approximately 44% of which appear only once. Sequenced: sorted CD4+, CD8+, or CD8+CD57+ T cells (not recorded which) from PBMCs. The receptors derive from a human donor in good health.

This clonotype has at least ten counts. This rearrangement joins TRBV20-1 to TRBJ2-1; no definite D call. Germline CDR1 is DFQATT and CDR2 is SNEGSKA (reference sequence). The CDR3 runs 13 residues. The V gene lost 0 bases and the J gene lost 7 bases, with 10 bases spanning the gap. CDR3 loop: CSARDLRRNEQFF. The DNA for the CDR3 is TGCAGTGCTAGAGATCTGCGCCGAAATGAGCAGTTCTTC.

This chain links TRBV19 with TRBJ1-5; D call uncertain. V was trimmed by 0 bases and J by 3 bases, leaving 9 bases between them. This CDR3 contains 15 residues. CDR1 is LNHDA, CDR2 SQIVND, per germline (reference sequence). The CDR3 bases are TGTGCCAGTAGTATAGATCCCGTAATCAATCAGCCCCAGCATTTT. Translating it yields CASSIDPVINQPQHF.

V gene TRBV11-1 combines with J gene TRBJ2-2, with 8 nucleotides matching TRBD2. This CDR3 comprises 21 residues. The V gene end was trimmed by 4 bases and the J gene end by 0 bases; junction bases not matched to a gene: 19. Germline CDR1 SGHAT, CDR2 FQDESV (reference sequence). The CDR3 DNA reads TGTGCCAGCAGCTACCCCAGCGGGTCCGGGACTAGAGAAACGAACACCGGGGAGCTGTTTTTT. It specifies CASSYPSGSGTRETNTGELFF.

In its sample, this clonotype ranks as medium-sized. The chain has TRBV25-1 and TRBJ1-2, with D possibly matching TRBD1 (6 bases). Germline lookup yields CDR1 MGHDK and CDR2 SYGVNS. This CDR3 spans 13 amino acids. Trimming took off 5 bases at V and 2 bases at J, with 9 bases between the two ends. Here the CDR3 reads CASSKQGNYGYTF. The CDR3 DNA sequence: TGTGCCAGCAGTAAACAGGGAAACTATGGCTACACCTTC.

This clonotype was recorded a few times. The chain recombines TRBV24-1 with TRBJ1-5, with TRBD1 matching over 7 bases. CDR3 length: 14 amino acids. V was pared by 12 bases and J by 7 bases, with 14 bases of the junction left unmatched. Germline CDR1 is KGHDR and CDR2 is SFDVKD. The DNA for the CDR3 is TGTGCCCCGTTCCCCTACAGGGGAGGACAGCCCCAGCATTTT. Translating it yields CAPFPYRGGQPQHF.

V usage is TRBV18 and J usage is TRBJ1-2; unclear D gene. This CDR3 region has 14 residues. Trimming stripped 5 bases from V and 6 bases from J, with 16 bases between. Germline values: CDR1 KGHSH, CDR2 LQKENI. This CDR3 reads CASSWTAGIDGYTF. CDR3 nucleotide sequence: TGTGCCAGCTCATGGACGGCGGGTATCGATGGCTACACCTTC.

The chain is built from TRBV11-2 and TRBJ2-7; D unclear. Germline-derived CDR1 and CDR2 are SGHAT and FQNNGV. V was cut by 3 bases and J by 0 bases, with 9 bases left in between. This CDR3 is built from 14 residues. Here the CDR3 reads CASSFSWVSYEQYF. The CDR3 bases are TGTGCCAGCAGCTTCAGTTGGGTCTCCTACGAGCAGTACTTC.

A word on this clonotype: One end of the junction does not line up with germline, which may come from a read error. The chain has TRBV14 and TRBJ2-7, with D maybe TRBD2 (6 bases). Germline-derived CDR1 and CDR2 are SGHDN and FVKESK. This CDR3 has 15 amino acids. CDR3 DNA sequence: TGCGCCAGCAGCCAAGATCGCGGGGACGGGTACGAGCAGTACTTC. This translates into CASSQDRGDGYEQYF.

Turning to this clonotype: This may come from a read error, since a much larger clone is one base off. The chain joins TRBV19 to TRBJ2-4; 8 nucleotides line up with TRBD1. The CDR3 is 15 residues long. CDR1 and CDR2 (germline): LNHDA, SQIVND (reference sequence). The CDR3: CASTRSDREKSIQYF. CDR3 nucleotide sequence: TGTGCCAGTACCCGCTCGGACAGGGAAAAAAGCATTCAGTACTTC.

The rearrangement links TRBV6-5 to TRBJ1-4; D not certain. Germline loops: CDR1 MNHEY, CDR2 SVGAGI. This CDR3 has 15 residues. The germline V and J ends were trimmed by 0 bases and 3 bases, with 8 bases remaining between them. The CDR3 here is CASSYSRSPNEKLFF. The CDR3 DNA reads TGTGCCAGCAGTTACTCCCGGAGCCCTAATGAAAAACTGTTTTTT.

The chain combines TRBV7-9 with TRBJ1-2; D unresolved. Trimming shortened V by 6 bases and J by 2 bases, and 7 bases separated the two germline ends. Looked up from germline, CDR1 is SEHNR and CDR2 is FQNEAQ (reference sequence). The CDR3 is made up of 12 amino acids. The CDR3 DNA sequence: TGTGCCAGCAGTCCTGACAACTATGGCTACACCTTC. Its translation is CASSPDNYGYTF.

Only a few counts were recorded for this clonotype. This chain uses TRBV12-3 or TRBV12-4 with TRBJ2-2; 7 bases line up with TRBD1. With V trimmed by 7 bases and J by 1 base, 15 bases remained unmatched. This CDR3 contains 18 residues. Here the CDR3 reads CASTPYSDRDRNTGELFF. The DNA of the CDR3 is TGTGCCAGCACCCCTTACTCCGACAGGGATCGGAACACCGGGGAGCTGTTTTTT.

The chain joins TRBV24-1 to TRBJ2-1; perhaps TRBD1 as D (5 bases). Germline V gives CDR1 KGHDR, CDR2 SFDVKD. Trimming removed 1 base at V and 5 bases at J, with 8 bases between. CDR3 length: 14 amino acids. The CDR3 protein is CATSDFPGNNEQFF. CDR3 DNA sequence: TGTGCCACCAGTGATTTCCCAGGGAACAATGAGCAGTTCTTC.

The J gene is TRBJ2-1, the V gene TRBV24-1; 7 bases map to TRBD2. Trimming took 2 bases from V and 6 from J; bases not matched to a gene: 3. CDR1 and CDR2 from the germline V gene are KGHDR and SFDVKD. This CDR3 is 14 amino acids long. CDR3 sequence: CATSDSGLVNEQFF. CDR3 bases: TGTGCCACCAGTGATTCTGGACTAGTCAATGAGCAGTTCTTC.

The chain uses TRBV19 and TRBJ1-6, with unresolved D. Germline CDR1 and CDR2: LNHDA and SQIVND (reference sequence). V shed 9 bases and J shed 7 bases, with 13 bases lying between them. The CDR3 is made up of 13 amino acids. The CDR3 loop reads CASRDTGNSPLHF. The CDR3 DNA follows: TGTGCCAGCAGAGACACGGGAAATTCACCCCTCCACTTT. The whole variable domain, remainder taken from reference TRBV19 and TRBJ1-6, is DGGITQSPKYLFRKEGQNVTLSCEQNLNHDAMYWYRQDPGQGLRLIYYSQIVNDFQKGDIAEGYSVSREKKESFPLTVTSAQKNPTAFYLCASRDTGNSPLHFGNGTRLTVT.

This clonotype has a count of ten or more. This chain joins TRBV10-3 and TRBJ2-7; 7 nucleotides line up with TRBD1. Losses at the gene ends were 6 bases for V and 6 bases for J; bases not matched to a gene: 5. Germline V lookup: CDR1 ENHRY, CDR2 SYGVKD. The CDR3 length is 12 residues. The CDR3 DNA sequence: TGTGCCATCAGGACTACAGGGGCCGAGCAGTACTTC. It translates to CAIRTTGAEQYF.

For this clonotype: At one end the junction does not follow the germline gene, possibly because of a read error. This chain joins TRBV12-3 or TRBV12-4 and TRBJ1-3, with D possibly being TRBD1 (6 bases). CDR3 length: 11 amino acids. CDR3 loop: CASSLAEGHHF. CDR3 in DNA: TGTGCCAGCAGTTTAGCGGAGGGACACCATTTT.

This clonotype appeared many times. This sequence joins TRBV6-1 and TRBJ2-3; a weak D match, TRBD1 (5 bases). Trimming cost V 9 bases and J 2 bases, with 18 bases left between them. CDR1 is MNHNS and CDR2 is SASEGT in the germline V gene. The CDR3 covers 15 residues. The CDR3 protein is CASRGSDRHTDTQYF. CDR3 nucleotide sequence: TGTGCCAGTAGGGGATCCGACAGACACACAGATACGCAGTATTTT.

This clonotype was recorded only once. The gene calls are TRBV20-1 and TRBJ1-5; D not resolved. This CDR3 is built from 13 residues. V shed 4 bases and J shed 6 bases, with 13 bases lying between them. CDR1 DFQATT and CDR2 SNEGSKA come from the germline V gene (reference sequence). DNA for the CDR3: TGCAGTGCTACGGTATCCCCCCGTCAGCCCCAGCATTTT. Translating gives CSATVSPRQPQHF.

The chain joins TRBV11-1 to TRBJ1-1; D possibly corresponds to TRBD1 (6 bases). This CDR3 has 16 residues. Germline V lookup: CDR1 SGHAT, CDR2 FQDESV (reference sequence). Trimming stripped 1 base from V and 1 base from J, with 13 bases between. The CDR3 DNA sequence: TGTGCCAGCAGCTTAGTACCAACGGGACAGAACACTGAAGCTTTCTTT. It yields the protein CASSLVPTGQNTEAFF.

This clonotype has just one count. A much larger clone lies a single base off, so this may be a read error. The rearrangement joins TRBV5-5 to TRBJ1-1; D is unresolved. This CDR3 is built from 14 residues. Germline-derived CDR1 and CDR2 are SGHKS and YYEKEE (reference sequence). The CDR3 DNA sequence: TGTGCCAGCAGCATACAGATCATGAACGCTGAAGCTTTCTTT. Translated, it gives CASSIQIMNAEAFF.

The chain carries TRBV30 and TRBJ2-2; D is unresolved. This CDR3 is 12 amino acids long. Per germline, CDR1 GTSNPN and CDR2 SVGIG (reference sequence). The V end was cut by 1 base, the J end by 7 bases, with 7 bases between. The CDR3 loop reads CAWSEVGGELFF. CDR3 nucleotide sequence: TGTGCCTGGAGTGAGGTCGGCGGGGAGCTGTTTTTT.

As regards this clonotype: A read error is possible here, since a much larger clone lies one base away. The V call is TRBV3-1, the J call TRBJ2-7; TRBD2 matches at 12 bases. CDR1 is LGHDT, CDR2 YNNKEL, per germline (reference sequence). The CDR3 totals 15 residues. The CDR3, as DNA: TGTGCCAGCAGCCCTAGCGGGGGGGCCGCCTACAAGCAGTACTTC. Encoded protein: CASSPSGGAAYKQYF.

The chain has TRBV9 and TRBJ2-1; D may be TRBD1 or TRBD2 (6 bases each). The ends were cut back, 2 bases at V and 3 bases at J, with 12 bases in the middle. From germline, CDR1 is SGDLS and CDR2 YYNGEE. This CDR3 is 15 amino acids long. For the CDR3, the DNA is TGTGCCAGCAGCGTGGAGGGGGAAATCTACAATGAGCAGTTCTTC. Amino acid sequence: CASSVEGEIYNEQFF. Combining the CDR3 with reference TRBV9 and TRBJ2-1 gives the whole variable domain DSGVTQTPKHLITATGQRVTLRCSPRSGDLSVYWYQQSLDQGLQFLIQYYNGEERAKGNILERFSAQQFPDLHSELNLSSLELGDSALYFCASSVEGEIYNEQFFGPGTRLTVL.

This clonotype was seen ten or more times. The CDR3 sequence is CASSPRQGGGYTF. The CDR3 DNA is TGTGCCAGCAGCCCGAGACAGGGAGGTGGCTACACCTTC. The chain has TRBV12-3 or TRBV12-4 and TRBJ1-2; 7 bases are a match to TRBD1. Unmatched junction bases numbered 8, after V lost 6 bases and J lost 7 bases. The CDR3 is 13 residues long.

This clonotype has a count of ten or more. A read error may produce the germline difference seen at one junction end. V usage is TRBV7-7 and J usage is TRBJ2-2; D remains ambiguous. The CDR3 is made up of 12 amino acids. Germline values: CDR1 SSHAT, CDR2 FNYEAQ (reference sequence). The CDR3 DNA reads TGTGCTAGCAGCTCAAAGACCGGGGAGCTGTTTTTT. Translation: CASSSKTGELFF.

There are many counts of this clonotype. This chain uses TRBV19 with TRBJ1-2; D remains ambiguous. The CDR3 consists of 15 residues. V shed 5 bases and J shed 3 bases, with 16 bases lying between them. CDR1 is LNHDA, CDR2 SQIVND, per germline (reference sequence). The CDR3 spells CASSGGRLGDYGYTF. The CDR3 bases are TGTGCCAGTAGTGGAGGACGGCTAGGAGACTATGGCTACACCTTC.

This clonotype appeared many times. The genes are TRBV11-2 and TRBJ1-1; the match to TRBD1 covers 8 bases. Germline V gene sequence: CDR1 SGHAT, CDR2 FQNNGV. Germline trimming cut 4 bases from V and 1 base from J; bases unmatched to any gene: 20. CDR3 length equals 20 residues. CDR3 sequence reads: CASSSGGPGVRGLGNTEAFF. The DNA of the CDR3 is TGTGCCAGCAGCTCCGGGGGGCCGGGCGTCAGGGGGCTGGGGAACACTGAAGCTTTCTTT.